A selection of T cell receptor beta chains follows, all from one sample in a study of blood T cells in healthy people across ages. TCRdb processed the 5' RACE reads anew with MiXCR; each CDR3 protein has one entry. In the table there are 1.5 million or so distinct CDR3 sequences, 35% to 45% of which are singletons. Sequenced: blood. The receptors here all came from a woman between 18 and 29 years old in good health. The CDR3 runs from the conserved cysteine through the conserved F or W. The order of the fields is J gene, clone size, D gene, V gene, CDR3 protein, CDR3 DNA. The D gene is left open where the match is weak. Clone sizes are given selectively: once, few, many, or a class where the clone is expanded.

TRBJ2-7 once TRBD2 TRBV20-1 CSASSSGDYNEQYF TGCAGTGCTAGCTCTAGCGGAGATTACAATGAGCAGTACTTC
TRBJ1-6 NA NA TRBV4-3 CASSQPGNSPLHF TGCGCCAGCAGCCAACCCGGCAATTCACCCCTCCACTTT
TRBJ2-7 few NA TRBV6-2/TRBV6-3 CASSYRTDGVNEQYF TGTGCCAGCAGTTATCGGACAGATGGAGTCAATGAGCAGTACTTC
TRBJ1-5 few NA TRBV29-1 CSVEAGVNQPQHF TGCAGCGTTGAGGCCGGGGTCAATCAGCCCCAGCATTTT
TRBJ2-7 NA NA TRBV11-2 CVSSFYRAYEQYF TGTGTCAGCAGCTTTTACAGGGCCTACGAGCAGTACTTC
TRBJ2-1 many NA TRBV29-1 CSVQGRLAYNIEQFF TGCAGCGTCCAGGGGAGACTGGCCTACAATATAGAGCAGTTCTTC
TRBJ1-1 NA NA TRBV7-6 CASSLAHGAGTEAFF TGTGCCAGCAGCTTAGCTCATGGGGCTGGTACTGAAGCTTTCTTT
TRBJ1-3 few NA TRBV20-1 CSARDSSGNRNTIYF TGCAGTGCTAGAGATTCATCGGGGAATAGGAACACCATATATTTT
TRBJ2-7 NA TRBD1 TRBV29-1 CSVPFGTGEGEQYF TGCAGCGTACCCTTTGGGACAGGAGAGGGCGAGCAGTACTTC
TRBJ2-7 NA NA TRBV20-1 CSAASGLPLEQYF TGCAGTGCTGCTTCCGGACTTCCCCTCGAGCAGTACTTC
TRBJ1-1 NA NA TRBV29-1 CSVSTLEANTEAFF TGCAGCGTCTCTACCCTTGAGGCGAACACTGAAGCTTTCTTT
TRBJ2-1 few NA TRBV2 CASSVRVESEQFF TGTGCCAGCAGTGTAAGGGTGGAGAGTGAGCAGTTCTTC
TRBJ2-1 NA NA TRBV20-1 CSAGKGNNEQFF TGCAGTGCTGGCAAGGGGAACAATGAGCAGTTCTTC
TRBJ2-3 many NA TRBV7-9 CASSFPGRGDTQYF TGTGCCAGCAGCTTCCCGGGGAGAGGGGATACGCAGTATTTT
TRBJ2-3 few TRBD2 TRBV20-1 CSAFGGGSQYF TGCAGTGCTTTTGGGGGGGGTTCGCAGTATTTT
TRBJ1-2 NA NA TRBV7-2 CASSLGGAVNYGYTF TGTGCCAGCAGCTTAGGAGGGGCTGTTAACTATGGCTACACCTTC
TRBJ1-3 NA NA TRBV27 CASGERPGNTIYF TGTGCCAGCGGAGAGAGGCCTGGAAACACCATATATTTT
TRBJ2-7 NA TRBD2 TRBV9 CASSPMTSGIEQYF TGTGCCAGCAGCCCGATGACTAGCGGCATCGAGCAGTACTTC
TRBJ2-7 few TRBD2 TRBV20-1 CSARDLSGRRAYEQYF TGCAGTGCTAGAGATTTAAGCGGGAGGAGGGCCTACGAGCAGTACTTC
TRBJ2-5 few TRBD1 TRBV7-9 CASSRQGGQYF TGTGCCAGCAGCCGACAGGGTGGGCAGTACTTC
TRBJ2-1 NA TRBD2 TRBV7-9 CASSFRKRFSGGDNEQFF TGTGCCAGCAGCTTCAGGAAGAGGTTTAGCGGGGGAGACAATGAGCAGTTCTTC
TRBJ2-3 few NA TRBV7-9 CASTQQVDTQYF TGTGCCAGCACACAGCAGGTAGATACGCAGTATTTT
TRBJ2-5 NA TRBD2 TRBV27 CASSFVAGGGEQYF TGTGCCAGCAGTTTTGTAGCGGGGGGAGGAGAGCAGTACTTC
TRBJ1-1 few NA TRBV12-3/TRBV12-4 CASRSYSSLNTEAFF TGTGCCAGCAGATCCTACAGCTCCCTAAACACTGAAGCTTTCTTT
TRBJ2-7 NA TRBD2 TRBV24-1 CATSDLQAAGGGGQYF TGTGCCACCAGTGATTTGCAAGCGGCAGGCGGGGGGGGGCAGTACTTC
TRBJ1-2 few NA TRBV6-5 CASSYRTGANYGYTF TGTGCCAGCAGTTACAGGACTGGGGCTAACTATGGCTACACCTTC
TRBJ2-7 NA TRBD2 TRBV6-5 CASSSVSGGYNERYF TGTGCCAGCAGTAGCGTTAGCGGGGGGTACAATGAGCGGTACTTC
TRBJ1-2 NA NA TRBV7-9 CASSLVWAGATSGYTF TGTGCCAGCAGCTTAGTGTGGGCAGGAGCAACGAGTGGCTACACCTTC
TRBJ1-1 NA TRBD1 TRBV4-2 CASSRDRPPWDTEAFF TGTGCCAGCAGCCGGGACAGGCCCCCGTGGGACACTGAAGCTTTCTTT
TRBJ2-1 many NA TRBV9 CASSVGAYNEQFF TGTGCCAGCTCCGTAGGGGCGTACAATGAGCAGTTCTTC
TRBJ2-3 many NA TRBV9 CASSGSSTDTQYF TGTGCCAGCAGTGGAAGCAGCACAGATACGCAGTATTTT
TRBJ2-1 few NA TRBV5-1 CASSLHTDNNEQFF TGCGCCAGCAGCTTGCACACGGATAACAATGAGCAGTTCTTC
TRBJ2-3 few TRBD2 TRBV25-1 CASSPRTSRGVDTQYF TGTGCCAGCAGCCCGAGGACTTCCCGGGGGGTGGATACGCAGTATTTT
TRBJ1-5 few TRBD1 TRBV28 CAISDRGGMSNQPQHF TGTGCCATATCGGACAGGGGAGGGATGAGCAATCAGCCCCAGCATTTT
TRBJ2-3 few TRBD2 TRBV2 CASAAGAFTDTQYF TGTGCCAGCGCGGCGGGAGCCTTCACAGATACGCAGTATTTT
TRBJ1-2 NA NA TRBV7-7 CASSVAVFSGGYTF TGTGCTAGCAGCGTAGCGGTGTTTTCAGGAGGCTACACCTTC
TRBJ2-7 NA TRBD2 TRBV7-8 CASSRTSGGLRSYNEQYF TGTGCCAGCAGCCGGACTAGCGGGGGCCTTCGCTCCTACAATGAGCAGTACTTC
TRBJ2-1 NA TRBD2 TRBV7-9 CASRPLAGGPNEQFF TGTGCCAGCAGGCCCCTAGCGGGGGGGCCAAATGAGCAGTTCTTC
TRBJ1-6 many NA TRBV6-5 CASSDLTGSPLHF TGTGCCAGCAGCGACCTTACTGGGTCACCCCTCCACTTT
TRBJ2-1 NA TRBD1 TRBV20-1 CSARLQGMGNEQFF TGCAGTGCTAGACTACAGGGGATGGGCAATGAGCAGTTCTTC
TRBJ2-5 few TRBD2 TRBV10-1 CASSAGGAGKETQYF TGCGCCAGCAGTGCCGGGGGGGCAGGAAAAGAGACCCAGTACTTC
TRBJ2-4 NA TRBD2 TRBV11-2 CASIPGGLAGAWAKNIQYF TGTGCCAGCATCCCCGGGGGACTAGCGGGAGCCTGGGCCAAAAACATTCAGTACTTC
TRBJ2-1 few NA TRBV12-5 CASGLGAYNEQFF TGTGCTAGTGGTTTGGGGGCCTACAATGAGCAGTTCTTC
TRBJ1-1 NA NA TRBV4-3 CASSQGTANAEAFF TGCGCCAGCAGCCAGGGGACGGCGAACGCTGAAGCTTTCTTT
TRBJ2-7 NA NA TRBV20-1 CSARDRRCALPNEQYF TGCAGTGCTAGAGATCGGCGCTGCGCCTTACCCAATGAGCAGTACTTC
TRBJ2-5 NA TRBD2 TRBV9 CASSGGAFAGVGETQYF TGTGCCAGCAGCGGAGGGGCATTTGCGGGAGTCGGGGAGACCCAGTACTTC
TRBJ1-5 few NA TRBV20-1 CSARREGVFSNQPQHF TGCAGTGCTAGGCGGGAGGGAGTCTTTAGCAATCAGCCCCAGCATTTT
TRBJ1-1 NA NA TRBV29-1 CSVEDLGRGNTEAFF TGCAGCGTTGAAGATTTGGGCAGGGGAAACACTGAAGCTTTCTTT
TRBJ1-2 few NA TRBV12-3/TRBV12-4 CASARHEAYGYTF TGTGCCAGCGCCAGACACGAGGCCTATGGCTACACCTTC